The clone carrying this T cell receptor beta chain was picked up many times. Its specificity is unknown. Germline CDR1 SEHNR, CDR2 FQNEAQ (reference sequence). The trim removed 8 bases at V and 0 bases at J, leaving 10 bases unmatched. The CDR3 has 16 amino acids. This entry is derived from a study of T cell repertoires in cytomegalovirus infection. Study-wide context: Researchers turned to recently identified HLA-C-restricted CMV epitopes as well as well-studied HLA-B-restricted ones. Public TCR beta signatures were indicative of both CMV infection and a matching HLA type.

Study findings and constraints: In two of eight donors, the top clonotype was HLA-C-restricted CMV-specific.

TCRdb reprocessed the reads via MiXCR and lists one record per CDR3 protein. The sample contains around 750,000 distinct CDR3 sequences, around a third of which appear only once. This clonotype was sampled from a human donor in good health (CMV status not recorded). Some clones in this sample may be carry-over from other donors' samples. The starting material was cultured CD8+ T cells from PBMCs, obtained from culture after CMV antigen stimulation. The chain employs TRBV7-9 and TRBJ2-1; TRBD1 aligns across 7 bases. CDR3 loop: CASSARAGGSYNEQFF. CDR3 bases: TGTGCCAGCTCCGCCAGGGCAGGGGGCTCCTACAATGAGCAGTTCTTC.